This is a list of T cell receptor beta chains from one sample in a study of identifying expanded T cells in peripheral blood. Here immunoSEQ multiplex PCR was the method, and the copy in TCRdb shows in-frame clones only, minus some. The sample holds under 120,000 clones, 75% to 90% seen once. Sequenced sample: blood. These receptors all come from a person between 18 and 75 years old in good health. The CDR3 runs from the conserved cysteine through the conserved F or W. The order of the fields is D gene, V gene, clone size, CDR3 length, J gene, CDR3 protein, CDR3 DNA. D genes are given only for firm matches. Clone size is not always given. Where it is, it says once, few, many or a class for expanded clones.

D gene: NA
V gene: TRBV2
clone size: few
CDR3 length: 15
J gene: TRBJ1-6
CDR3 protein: CASITGGPHNSPLHF
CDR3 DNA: TGTGCCAGCATCACCGGGGGACCCCATAATTCACCCCTCCACTTT

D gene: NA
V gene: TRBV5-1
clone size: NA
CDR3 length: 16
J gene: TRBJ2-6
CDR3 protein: CASSLAGAAGANVLTF
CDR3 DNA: TGCGCCAGCAGCTTGGCAGGGGCGGCTGGGGCCAACGTCCTGACTTTC

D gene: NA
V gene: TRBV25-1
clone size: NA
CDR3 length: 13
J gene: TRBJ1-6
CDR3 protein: CASRGILDSPLHF
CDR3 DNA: TGTGCCAGCAGAGGGATTCTGGATTCACCCCTCCACTTT

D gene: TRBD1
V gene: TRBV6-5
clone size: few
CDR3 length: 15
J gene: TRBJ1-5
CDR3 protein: CASSYSWTGTQPQHF
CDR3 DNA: TGTGCCAGCAGTTATTCATGGACAGGGACTCAGCCCCAGCATTTT

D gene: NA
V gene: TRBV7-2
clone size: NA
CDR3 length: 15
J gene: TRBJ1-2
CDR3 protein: CASSLQYSANYGYTF
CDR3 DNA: TGTGCCAGCAGCTTACAGTATTCAGCTAACTATGGCTACACCTTC

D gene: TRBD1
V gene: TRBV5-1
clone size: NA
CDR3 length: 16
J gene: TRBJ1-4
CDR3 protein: CASSLAGTGTYEKLFF
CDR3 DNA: TGCGCCAGCAGCTTGGCTGGGACAGGAACTTATGAAAAACTGTTTTTT

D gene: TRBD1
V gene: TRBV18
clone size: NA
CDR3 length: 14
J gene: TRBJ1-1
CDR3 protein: CASSIQGLGTEAFF
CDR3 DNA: TGTGCCAGCTCAATACAGGGGTTGGGCACTGAAGCTTTCTTT

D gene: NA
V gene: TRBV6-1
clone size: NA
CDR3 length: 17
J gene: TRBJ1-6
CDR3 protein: CASSDRAGTIYNSPLHF
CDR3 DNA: TGTGCCAGCAGTGATAGGGCAGGGACAATATATAATTCACCCCTCCACTTT

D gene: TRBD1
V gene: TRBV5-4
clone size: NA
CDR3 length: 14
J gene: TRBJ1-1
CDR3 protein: CASSPRTGNTEAFF
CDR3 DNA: TGTGCCAGCAGCCCAAGGACAGGGAACACTGAAGCTTTCTTT

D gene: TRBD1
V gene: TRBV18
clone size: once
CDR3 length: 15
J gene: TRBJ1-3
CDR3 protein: CASSLGQGSGNTIYF
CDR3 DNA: TGTGCCAGCTCACTTGGACAGGGGTCCGGAAACACCATATATTTT

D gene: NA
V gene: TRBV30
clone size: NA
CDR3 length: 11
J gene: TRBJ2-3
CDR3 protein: CARGLVDTQYF
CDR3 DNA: TGTGCTCGGGGACTGGTGGATACGCAGTATTTT

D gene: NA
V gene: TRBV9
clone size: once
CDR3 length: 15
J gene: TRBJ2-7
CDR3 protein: CASSAAGNPSYEQYF
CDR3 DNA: TGTGCCAGCAGCGCGGCCGGGAATCCTTCCTACGAGCAGTACTTC

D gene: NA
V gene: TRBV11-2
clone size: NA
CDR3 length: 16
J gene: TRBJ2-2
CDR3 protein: CASSLLRLSNTGELFF
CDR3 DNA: TGTGCCAGCAGCTTACTTCGACTATCGAACACCGGGGAGCTGTTTTTT

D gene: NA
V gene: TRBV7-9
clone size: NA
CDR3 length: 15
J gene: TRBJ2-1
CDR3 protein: CASSLVASVNNEQFF
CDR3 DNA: TGTGCCAGCAGCTTAGTCGCGAGCGTTAACAATGAGCAGTTCTTC

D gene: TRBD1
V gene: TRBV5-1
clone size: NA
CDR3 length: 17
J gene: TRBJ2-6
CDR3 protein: CASREWSGGSGANVLTF
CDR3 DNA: TGCGCCAGCCGCGAGTGGTCAGGGGGCTCTGGGGCCAACGTCCTGACTTTC

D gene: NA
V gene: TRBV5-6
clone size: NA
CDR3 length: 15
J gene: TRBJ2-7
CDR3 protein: CASSLEGGSAYEQYF
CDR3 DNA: TGTGCCAGCAGCTTGGAAGGCGGCAGCGCCTACGAGCAGTACTTC

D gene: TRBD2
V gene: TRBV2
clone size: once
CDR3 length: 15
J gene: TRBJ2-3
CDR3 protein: CASSGTSGYTDTQYF
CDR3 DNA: TGTGCCAGCAGCGGGACTAGCGGGTACACAGATACGCAGTATTTT

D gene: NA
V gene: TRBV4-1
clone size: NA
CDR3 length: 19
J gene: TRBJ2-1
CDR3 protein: CASSQEWFPTAPRSNEQFF
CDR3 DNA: TGCGCCAGCAGCCAAGAGTGGTTCCCGACCGCCCCCAGAAGCAATGAGCAGTTCTTC

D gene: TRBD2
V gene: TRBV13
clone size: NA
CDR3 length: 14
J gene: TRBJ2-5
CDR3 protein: CASSPRPGGETQYF
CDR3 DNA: TGTGCCAGCAGCCCACGACCGGGGGGGGAGACCCAGTACTTC

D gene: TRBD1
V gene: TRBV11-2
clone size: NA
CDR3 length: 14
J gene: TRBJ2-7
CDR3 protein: CASSLTGAIDEQYF
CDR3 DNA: TGTGCCAGCAGCTTAACAGGGGCAATTGACGAGCAGTACTTC

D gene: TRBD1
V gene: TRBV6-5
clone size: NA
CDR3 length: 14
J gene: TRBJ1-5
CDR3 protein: CASSEGTGNQPQHF
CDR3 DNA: TGTGCCAGCAGTGAGGGGACAGGCAATCAGCCCCAGCATTTT

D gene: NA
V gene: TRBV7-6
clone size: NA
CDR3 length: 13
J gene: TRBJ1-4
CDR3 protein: CASSLEVGEKLFF
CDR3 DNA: TGTGCCAGCAGCTTAGAAGTGGGGGAAAAACTGTTTTTT

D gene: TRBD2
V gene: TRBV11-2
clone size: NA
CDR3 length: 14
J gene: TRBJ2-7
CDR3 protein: CASSLEVAGYEQYF
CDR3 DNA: TGTGCCAGCAGCTTAGAAGTAGCGGGCTACGAGCAGTACTTC

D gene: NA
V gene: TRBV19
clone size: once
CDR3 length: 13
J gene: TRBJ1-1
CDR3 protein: CASSILQGSEAFF
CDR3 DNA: TGTGCCAGTAGTATACTGCAGGGGAGTGAAGCTTTCTTT

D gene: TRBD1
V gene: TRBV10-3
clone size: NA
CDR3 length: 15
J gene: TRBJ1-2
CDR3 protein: CAISVETGGVYGYTF
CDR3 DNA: TGTGCCATCAGTGTCGAGACAGGGGGCGTCTATGGCTACACCTTC

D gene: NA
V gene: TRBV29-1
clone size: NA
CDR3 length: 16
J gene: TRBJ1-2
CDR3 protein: CSVALRRRGRYYGYTF
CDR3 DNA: TGCAGCGTTGCACTCCGGCGGCGGGGGAGATACTATGGCTACACCTTC

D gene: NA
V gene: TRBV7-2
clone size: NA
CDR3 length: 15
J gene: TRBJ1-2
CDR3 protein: CASSLGPSANYGYTF
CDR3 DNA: TGTGCCAGCAGCTTAGGGCCTTCAGCTAACTATGGCTACACCTTC

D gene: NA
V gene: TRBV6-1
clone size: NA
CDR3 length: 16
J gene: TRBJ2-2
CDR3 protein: CASSEIGLSNTGELFF
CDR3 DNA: TGTGCCAGCAGTGAGATCGGGCTCTCGAACACCGGGGAGCTGTTTTTT

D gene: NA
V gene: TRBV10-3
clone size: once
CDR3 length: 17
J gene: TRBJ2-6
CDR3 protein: CAISEWRLSSGANVLTF
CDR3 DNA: TGTGCCATCAGTGAGTGGCGGCTAAGCTCTGGGGCCAACGTCCTGACTTTC

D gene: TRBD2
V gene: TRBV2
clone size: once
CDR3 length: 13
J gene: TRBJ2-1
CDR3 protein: CASSRLAGSEQFF
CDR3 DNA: TGTGCCAGCAGTAGACTAGCGGGGAGTGAGCAGTTCTTC

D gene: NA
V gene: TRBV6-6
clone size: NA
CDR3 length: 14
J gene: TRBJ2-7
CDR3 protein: CASSYDGGSYEQYF
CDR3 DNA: TGTGCCAGCAGTTACGATGGTGGCTCCTACGAGCAGTACTTC

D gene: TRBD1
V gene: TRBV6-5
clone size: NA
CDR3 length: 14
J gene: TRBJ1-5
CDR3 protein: CASSYGRGLQPQHF
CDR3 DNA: TGTGCCAGCAGTTACGGCAGGGGGTTACAGCCCCAGCATTTT

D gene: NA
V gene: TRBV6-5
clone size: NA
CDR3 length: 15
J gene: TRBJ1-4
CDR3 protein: CASSYSARGNEKLFF
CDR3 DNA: TGTGCCAGCAGTTACTCCGCCAGGGGAAATGAAAAACTGTTTTTT

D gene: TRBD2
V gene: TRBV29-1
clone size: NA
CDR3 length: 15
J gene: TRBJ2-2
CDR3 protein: CSAPGEGGGTGELFF
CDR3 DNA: TGCAGCGCCCCGGGGGAGGGTGGTGGCACCGGGGAGCTGTTTTTT

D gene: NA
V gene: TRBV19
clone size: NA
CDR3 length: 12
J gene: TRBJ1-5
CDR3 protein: CASGQFNQPQHF
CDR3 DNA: TGTGCCAGTGGACAGTTCAATCAGCCCCAGCATTTT

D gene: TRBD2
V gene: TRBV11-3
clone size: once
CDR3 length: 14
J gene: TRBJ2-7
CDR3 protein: CASSLQPGGGEQYF
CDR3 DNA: TGTGCCAGCAGCTTGCAACCGGGGGGGGGCGAGCAGTACTTC

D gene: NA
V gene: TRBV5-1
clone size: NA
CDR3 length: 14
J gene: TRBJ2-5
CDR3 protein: CASSTAPTQETQYF
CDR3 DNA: TGCGCCAGCAGCACGGCACCTACCCAAGAGACCCAGTACTTC